This entry concerns a single T cell receptor beta chain. The assay was immunoSEQ multiplex PCR, and TCRdb's table has in-frame clones only and misses some. The sample records tens of thousands of clones, roughly 90% being singletons. The source of the sample is a study of technical replicates of blood from several donors. The CDR3 has 15 residues. Germline lookup yields CDR1 SQVTM and CDR2 ANQGSEA. With V trimmed by 7 bases and J by 4 bases, 10 bases remained unmatched. This receptor was taken from a human donor in good health. This chain uses TRBV29-1 with TRBJ2-2; 9 nucleotides match TRBD1. Source material: T cells isolated from PBMCs. The CDR3 DNA reads as TGCAGCGCCGAGGACAGGGGAGTGGGCACCGGGGAGCTGTTTTTT. Protein product: CSAEDRGVGTGELFF.